The next 8 T cell receptor beta chains were all read from a single sample in a study of blood T cell repertoires in COVID-19. Assay used: immunoSEQ multiplex PCR; TCRdb lists only in-frame clones, some missing. The repertoire holds approximately 250,000 clones, more than 70% seen once, with 2% to 3% in the top ten. Sequences were obtained from PBMCs or T cells enriched from blood (not recorded which). The receptors derive from a woman aged 40 to 50 with acute COVID-19.

The gene calls are TRBV2 and TRBJ2-1; D gene uncertain. In germline, CDR1 is SNHLY, CDR2 FYNNEI. Trimming shortened V by 6 bases and J by 10 bases, and 19 bases separated the two germline ends. The CDR3 extends over 14 amino acids. The CDR3 region is CASRVERFGREQFF. CDR3 nucleotides: TGTGCCAGCAGGGTGGAAAGGTTTGGCAGGGAGCAGTTCTTC.

In its sample, this clone was seen once. V usage is TRBV6-2 or TRBV6-3 and J usage is TRBJ2-6; 8 nucleotides match TRBD1. Trimming removed 3 bases from V and 0 bases from J; junction bases left unmatched: 10. Germline values: CDR1 MNHEY, CDR2 SVGEGT. The CDR3 covers 19 residues. The CDR3 sequence: CASSYLRDRLASGANVLTF. The CDR3 DNA follows: TGTGCCAGCAGTTATCTCCGGGACAGGCTCGCCTCTGGGGCCAACGTCCTGACTTTC.

The chain has TRBV2 and TRBJ1-1; D is unclear. V lost 3 bases and J 5 bases, leaving 10 bases between the germline ends. The CDR3 runs 13 residues. CDR1 is SNHLY, CDR2 FYNNEI, per germline. The CDR3 protein is CASSDRGGTEAFF. The CDR3, as DNA: TGTGCCAGCAGTGACCGGGGTGGGACTGAAGCTTTCTTT.

The rearrangement uses TRBV19 and TRBJ2-3, with D possibly TRBD2 on 6 matching bases. Germline V lookup: CDR1 LNHDA, CDR2 SQIVND (reference sequence). V lost 7 bases, J lost 1 base, and 15 bases lay in between. This CDR3 is 15 amino acids long. CDR3 bases: TGTGCCAGTATGGGACTTTATCAGGGCACAGATACGCAGTATTTT. The encoded protein is CASMGLYQGTDTQYF.

V is TRBV6-2 or TRBV6-3 and J is TRBJ2-7; 8 bases agree with TRBD1. Unmatched junction bases numbered 4, after V lost 5 bases and J lost 1 base. Looked up from germline, CDR1 is MNHEY and CDR2 is SVGEGT. This CDR3 comprises 14 residues. The CDR3 protein is CASSRQGSSYEQYF. The DNA of the CDR3 is TGTGCCAGCAGTCGACAGGGGAGTTCCTACGAGCAGTACTTC.

The genes are TRBV5-1 and TRBJ2-5; the D gene is possibly TRBD1 (6 bases). The CDR3 has 15 amino acids. The germline gives CDR1 SGHRS, CDR2 YFSETQ. V gave up 1 base and J gave up 1 base, with 11 bases separating them. CDR3 nucleotide sequence: TGCGCCAGCAGCTTGAAGGGGGAAACCCAAGAGACCCAGTACTTC. As protein: CASSLKGETQETQYF.

V is TRBV19 and J is TRBJ1-2; a possible D gene is TRBD1 (5 bases). This CDR3 has 14 amino acids. Trimming removed 2 bases from V and 8 bases from J, with 15 bases in between. CDR1 LNHDA and CDR2 SQIVND come from the germline V gene (reference sequence). The CDR3 region has the DNA TGTGCCAGTAGTATAAGGGGCCCATCTCCCGGCTACACCTTC. Amino acids: CASSIRGPSPGYTF.

The genes are TRBV11-2 and TRBJ2-3; TRBD2 aligns across 10 bases. V gave up 4 bases and J gave up 8 bases; unmatched junction bases: 6. The CDR3 is 14 amino acids. CDR1 is SGHAT and CDR2 is FQNNGV in the germline V gene. The CDR3 nucleotides read TGTGCCAGCAGCTATCTAGCGGGAGCGGGTACGCAGTATTTT. It codes for CASSYLAGAGTQYF.